This TCR beta chain was documented in a study of blood T cells in healthy people across ages. The study, taken as a whole, reports: A conclusive naive versus antigen-experienced comparison was prevented by the unsorted PBMCs. One million T cells yielded diversity estimates that were considered underestimates.

This clonotype is a singleton in its sample. Its antigen is unknown. The V gene lost 4 bases and the J gene lost 3 bases, with 8 bases spanning the gap. From germline, CDR1 is SGHTA and CDR2 FQGNSA. The CDR3 is 13 residues long. Isolation recovered at least 7 million PBMCs from every sample. Using a J-beta primer mix together with a sample-barcoded 5' primer, a second PCR was run for about 6 to 11 cycles. TCRdb passed the 5' RACE reads through MiXCR, listing each CDR3 protein once. The table includes around 870,000 distinct CDR3 sequences, more than 25% detected once. Sequenced material: blood. This clonotype was sampled from a woman older than 75 in good health. The V and J genes are TRBV7-2 and TRBJ2-3; D unresolved. In DNA, the CDR3 is TGTGCCAGCAGCTCGTTAATAACAGATACGCAGTATTTT. Its translation is CASSSLITDTQYF.